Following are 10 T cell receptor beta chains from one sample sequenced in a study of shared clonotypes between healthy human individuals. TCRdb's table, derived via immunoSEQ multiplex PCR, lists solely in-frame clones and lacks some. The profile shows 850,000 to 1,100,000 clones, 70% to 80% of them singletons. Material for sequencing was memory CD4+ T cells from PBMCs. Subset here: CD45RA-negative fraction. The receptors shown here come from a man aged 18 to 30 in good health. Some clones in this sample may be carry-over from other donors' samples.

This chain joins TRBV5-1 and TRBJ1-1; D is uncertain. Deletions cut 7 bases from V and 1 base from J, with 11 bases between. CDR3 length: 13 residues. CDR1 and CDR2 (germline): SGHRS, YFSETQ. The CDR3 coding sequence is TGCGCCAGCCGGGTGGAAGGGAACACTGAAGCTTTCTTT. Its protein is CASRVEGNTEAFF.

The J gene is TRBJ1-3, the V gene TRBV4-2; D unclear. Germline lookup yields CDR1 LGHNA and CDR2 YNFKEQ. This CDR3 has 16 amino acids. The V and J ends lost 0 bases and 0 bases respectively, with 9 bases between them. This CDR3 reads CASSQDRALSGNTIYF. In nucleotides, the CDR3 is TGTGCCAGCAGCCAAGATCGGGCACTCTCTGGAAACACCATATATTTT.

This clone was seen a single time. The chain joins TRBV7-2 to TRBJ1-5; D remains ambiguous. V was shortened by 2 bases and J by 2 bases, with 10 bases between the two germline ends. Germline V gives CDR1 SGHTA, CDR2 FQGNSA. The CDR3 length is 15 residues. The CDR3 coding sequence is TGTGCCAGCAGCTTACGGGGAGTGGGCAATCAGCCCCAGCATTTT. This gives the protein CASSLRGVGNQPQHF.

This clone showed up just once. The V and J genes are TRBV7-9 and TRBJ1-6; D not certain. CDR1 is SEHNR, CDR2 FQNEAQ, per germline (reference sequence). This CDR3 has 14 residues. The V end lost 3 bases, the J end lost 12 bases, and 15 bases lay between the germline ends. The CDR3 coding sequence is TGTGCCAGCAGCTTGGTGGACGTCATTCGACCCCTCCACTTT. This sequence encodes CASSLVDVIRPLHF.

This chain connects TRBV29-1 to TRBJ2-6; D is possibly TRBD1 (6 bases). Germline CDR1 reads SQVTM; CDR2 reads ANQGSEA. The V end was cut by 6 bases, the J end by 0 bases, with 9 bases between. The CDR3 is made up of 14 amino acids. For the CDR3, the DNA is TGCAGCGTCGGACAGTTCTCTGGGGCCAACGTCCTGACTTTC. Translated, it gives CSVGQFSGANVLTF. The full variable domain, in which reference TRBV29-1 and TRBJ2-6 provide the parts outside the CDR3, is SAVISQKPSRDICQRGTSLTIQCQVDSQVTMMFWYRQQPGQSLTLIATANQGSEATYESGFVIDKFPISRPNLTFSTLTVSNMSPEDSSIYLCSVGQFSGANVLTFGAGSRLTVL.

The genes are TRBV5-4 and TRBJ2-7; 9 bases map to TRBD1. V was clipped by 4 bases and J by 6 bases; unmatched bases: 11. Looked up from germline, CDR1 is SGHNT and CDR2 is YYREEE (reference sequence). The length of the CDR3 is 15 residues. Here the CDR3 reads CASSPQDRGSVEQYF. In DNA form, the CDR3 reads TGTGCCAGCAGCCCACAGGACAGGGGTTCTGTCGAGCAGTACTTC. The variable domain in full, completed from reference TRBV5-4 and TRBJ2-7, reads ETGVTQSPTHLIKTRGQQVTLRCSSQSGHNTVSWYQQALGQGPQFIFQYYREEENGRGNFPPRFSGLQFPNYSSELNVNALELDDSALYLCASSPQDRGSVEQYFGPGTRLTVT.

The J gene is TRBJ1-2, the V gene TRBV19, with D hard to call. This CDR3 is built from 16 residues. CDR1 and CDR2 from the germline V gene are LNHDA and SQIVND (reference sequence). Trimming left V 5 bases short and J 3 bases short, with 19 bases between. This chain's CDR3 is CASSPTGTWGDYGYTF. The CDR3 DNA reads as TGTGCCAGTAGTCCCACCGGAACTTGGGGTGACTATGGCTACACCTTC.

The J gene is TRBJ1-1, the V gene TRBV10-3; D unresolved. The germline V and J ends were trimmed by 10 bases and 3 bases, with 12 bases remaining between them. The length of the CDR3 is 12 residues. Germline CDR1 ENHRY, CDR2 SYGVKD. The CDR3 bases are TGTGCCACCGCTGGCGAAGACACTGAAGCTTTCTTT. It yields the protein CATAGEDTEAFF.

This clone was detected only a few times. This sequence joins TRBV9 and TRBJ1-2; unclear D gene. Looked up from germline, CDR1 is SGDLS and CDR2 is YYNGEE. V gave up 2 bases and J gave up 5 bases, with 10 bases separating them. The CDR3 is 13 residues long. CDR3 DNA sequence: TGTGCCAGCAGCGTTGGGGTTGGGTATGGCTACACCTTC. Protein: CASSVGVGYGYTF.

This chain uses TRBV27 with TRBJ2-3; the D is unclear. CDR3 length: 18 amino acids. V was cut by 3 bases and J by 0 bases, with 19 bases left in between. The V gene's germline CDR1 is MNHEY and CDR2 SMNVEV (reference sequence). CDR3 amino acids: CASSLDGYDLSSTDTQYF. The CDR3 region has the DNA TGTGCCAGCAGTTTGGACGGATATGATCTATCTAGCACAGATACGCAGTATTTT.